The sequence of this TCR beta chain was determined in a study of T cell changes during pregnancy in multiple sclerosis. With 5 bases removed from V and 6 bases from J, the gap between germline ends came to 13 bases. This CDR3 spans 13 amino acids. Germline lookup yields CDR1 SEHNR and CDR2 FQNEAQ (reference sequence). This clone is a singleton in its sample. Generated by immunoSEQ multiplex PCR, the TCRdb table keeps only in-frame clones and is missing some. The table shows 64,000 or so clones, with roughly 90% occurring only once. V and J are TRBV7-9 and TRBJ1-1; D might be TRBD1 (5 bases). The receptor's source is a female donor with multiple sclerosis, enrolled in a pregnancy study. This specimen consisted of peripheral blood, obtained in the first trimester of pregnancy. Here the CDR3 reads CASSQQVEAEAFF. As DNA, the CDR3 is TGTGCCAGCAGCCAACAGGTAGAGGCTGAAGCTTTCTTT.